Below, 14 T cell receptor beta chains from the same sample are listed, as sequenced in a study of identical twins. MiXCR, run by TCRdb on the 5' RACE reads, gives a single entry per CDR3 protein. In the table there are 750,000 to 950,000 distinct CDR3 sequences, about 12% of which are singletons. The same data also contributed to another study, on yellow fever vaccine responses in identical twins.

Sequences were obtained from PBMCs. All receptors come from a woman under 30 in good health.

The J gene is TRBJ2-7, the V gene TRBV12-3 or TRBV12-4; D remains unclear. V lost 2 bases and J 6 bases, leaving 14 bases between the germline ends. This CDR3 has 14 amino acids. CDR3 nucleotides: TGTGCCAGCAGTTTAAGTGCCGCAGCCACCGAGCAGTACTTC. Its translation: CASSLSAAATEQYF.

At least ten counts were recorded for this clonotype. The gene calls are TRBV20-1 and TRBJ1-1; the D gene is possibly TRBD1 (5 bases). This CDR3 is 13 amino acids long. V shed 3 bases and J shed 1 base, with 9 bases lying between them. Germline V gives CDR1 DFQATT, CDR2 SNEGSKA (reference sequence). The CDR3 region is CSARVGGNTEAFF. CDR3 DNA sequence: TGCAGTGCTAGGGTTGGGGGGAACACTGAAGCTTTCTTT.

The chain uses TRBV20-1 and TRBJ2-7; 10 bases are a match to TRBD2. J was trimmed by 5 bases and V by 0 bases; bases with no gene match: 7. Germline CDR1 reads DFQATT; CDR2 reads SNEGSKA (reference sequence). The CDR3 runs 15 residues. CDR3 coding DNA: TGCAGTGCTAGAGATAGCCCTAGCGGGAGAGACGAGCAGTACTTC. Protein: CSARDSPSGRDEQYF.

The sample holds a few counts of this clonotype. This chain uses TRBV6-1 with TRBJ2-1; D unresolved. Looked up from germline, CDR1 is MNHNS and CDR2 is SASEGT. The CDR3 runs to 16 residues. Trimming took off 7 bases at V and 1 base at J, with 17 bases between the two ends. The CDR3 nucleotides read TGTGCCAGCACTCGAACTGGCGCTGGGTCCTACAATGAGCAGTTCTTC. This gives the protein CASTRTGAGSYNEQFF.

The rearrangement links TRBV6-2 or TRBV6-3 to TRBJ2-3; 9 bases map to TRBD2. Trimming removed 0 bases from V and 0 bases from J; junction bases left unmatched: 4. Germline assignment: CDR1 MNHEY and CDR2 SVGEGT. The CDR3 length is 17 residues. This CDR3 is CASSYSTSGTSTDTQYF. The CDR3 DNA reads TGTGCCAGCAGTTACTCGACTAGCGGAACTAGCACAGATACGCAGTATTTT.

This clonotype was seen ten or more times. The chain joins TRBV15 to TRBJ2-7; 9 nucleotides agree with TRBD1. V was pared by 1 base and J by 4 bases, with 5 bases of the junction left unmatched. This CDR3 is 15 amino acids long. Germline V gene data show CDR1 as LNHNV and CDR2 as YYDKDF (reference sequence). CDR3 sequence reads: CATSRGQGVNYEQYF. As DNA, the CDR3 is TGTGCCACCAGCAGAGGACAGGGGGTTAATTACGAGCAGTACTTC.

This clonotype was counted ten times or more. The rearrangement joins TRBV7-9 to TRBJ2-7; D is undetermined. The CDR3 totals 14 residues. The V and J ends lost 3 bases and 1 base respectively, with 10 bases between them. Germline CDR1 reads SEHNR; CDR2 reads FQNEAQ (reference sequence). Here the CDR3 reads CASSFYAQSYEQYF. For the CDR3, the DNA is TGTGCCAGCAGCTTCTACGCCCAATCCTACGAGCAGTACTTC.

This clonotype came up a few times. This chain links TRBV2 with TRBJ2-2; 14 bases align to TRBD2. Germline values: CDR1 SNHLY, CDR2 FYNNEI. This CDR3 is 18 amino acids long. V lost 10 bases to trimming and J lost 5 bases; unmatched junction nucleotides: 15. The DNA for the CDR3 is TGTGCCATCCTAATTACTCCCGGGACTAGCGGGAGTACCGGGGAGCTGTTTTTT. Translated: CAILITPGTSGSTGELFF. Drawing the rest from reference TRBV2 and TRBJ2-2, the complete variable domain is EPEVTQTPSHQVTQMGQEVILRCVPISNHLYFYWYRQILGQKVEFLVSFYNNEISEKSEIFDDQFSVERPDGSNFTLKIRSTKLEDSAMYFCAILITPGTSGSTGELFFGEGSRLTVL.

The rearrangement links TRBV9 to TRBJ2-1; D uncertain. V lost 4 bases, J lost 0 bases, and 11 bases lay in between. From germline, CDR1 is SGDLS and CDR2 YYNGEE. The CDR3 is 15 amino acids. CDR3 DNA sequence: TGTGCCAGCAGCCCCACGTGGGGCTCCTACAATGAGCAGTTCTTC. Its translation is CASSPTWGSYNEQFF.

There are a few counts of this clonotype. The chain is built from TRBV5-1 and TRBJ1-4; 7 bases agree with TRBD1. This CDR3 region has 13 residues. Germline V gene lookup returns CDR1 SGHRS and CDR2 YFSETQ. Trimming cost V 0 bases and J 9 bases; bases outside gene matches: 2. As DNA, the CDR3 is TGCGCCAGCAGCTTGGGACAGGGTCAAAAACTGTTTTTT. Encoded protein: CASSLGQGQKLFF.

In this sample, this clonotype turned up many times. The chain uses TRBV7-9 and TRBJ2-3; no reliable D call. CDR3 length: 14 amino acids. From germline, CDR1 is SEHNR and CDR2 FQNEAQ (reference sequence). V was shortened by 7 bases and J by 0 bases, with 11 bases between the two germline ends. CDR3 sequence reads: CASMGVPSTDTQYF. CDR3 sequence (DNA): TGTGCCAGCATGGGTGTGCCCAGCACAGATACGCAGTATTTT.

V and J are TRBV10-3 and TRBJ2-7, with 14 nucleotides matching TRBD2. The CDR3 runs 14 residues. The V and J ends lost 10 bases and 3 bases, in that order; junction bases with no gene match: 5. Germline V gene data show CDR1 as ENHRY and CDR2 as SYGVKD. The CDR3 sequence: CATRLAGGSYEQYF. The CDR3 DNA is TGTGCCACCAGACTAGCGGGAGGGAGCTACGAGCAGTACTTC.

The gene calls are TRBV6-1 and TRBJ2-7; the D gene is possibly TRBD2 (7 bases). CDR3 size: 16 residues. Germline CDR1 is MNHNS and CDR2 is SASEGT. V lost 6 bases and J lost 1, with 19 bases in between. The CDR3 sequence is CASRSPRGGWSYEQYV. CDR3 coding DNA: TGTGCCAGCAGGAGCCCCAGGGGAGGGTGGTCCTACGAGCAGTACGTC.

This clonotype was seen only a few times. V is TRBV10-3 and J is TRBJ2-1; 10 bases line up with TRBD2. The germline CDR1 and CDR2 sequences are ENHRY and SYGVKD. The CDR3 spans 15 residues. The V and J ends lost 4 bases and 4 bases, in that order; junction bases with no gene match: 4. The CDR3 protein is CAISGAGLAYNEQFF. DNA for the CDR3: TGTGCCATCAGTGGGGCGGGACTAGCGTACAATGAGCAGTTCTTC.